A selection of T cell receptor beta chains follows, all from one sample in a study of beta chain features in type 1 diabetes. Some clones are missing from TCRdb's copy, which holds only in-frame ones; the method was immunoSEQ multiplex PCR. The table includes around 15,000 clones, 55% detected once. The sequenced sample consisted of stem cell memory CD4+ T cells from blood. The receptor source for this set is a woman aged 18-30 years in good health. Each CDR3 is given with its conserved first and last residue. Fields, in order: clone size, V gene, D gene, J gene, CDR3 protein, CDR3 DNA. A D gene is named only where the DNA matches it firmly. The size of a clone is reported for some rows only, either as once, few or many, or as a class for expanded clones.

few	TRBV11-2	TRBD1	TRBJ2-7	CASSSIRTGGEQYF	TGTGCCAGCAGCTCGATCCGGACAGGGGGCGAGCAGTACTTC
once	TRBV7-3	TRBD2	TRBJ2-6	CASSLNAGGPTGANVLTF	TGTGCCAGCAGCTTAAATGCGGGGGGCCCGACTGGGGCCAACGTCCTGACTTTC
NA	TRBV11-2	NA	TRBJ1-3	CASSLSGRIASGNTIYF	TGTGCCAGCAGCCTATCCGGCAGGATCGCCTCTGGAAACACCATATATTTT
NA	TRBV4-1	NA	TRBJ1-5	CASSQAGLSNQPQHF	TGCGCCAGCAGCCAAGCGGGACTTAGCAATCAGCCCCAGCATTTT
NA	TRBV4-1	NA	TRBJ2-7	CASSRQQRSGEEQYF	TGCGCCAGCAGCCGCCAGCAAAGGTCAGGGGAAGAGCAGTACTTC
NA	TRBV19	NA	TRBJ1-1	CASSMASSAFF	TGTGCCAGTAGTATGGCCTCCTCAGCTTTCTTT
NA	TRBV5-5	NA	TRBJ2-3	CASSLGSFRVSTDTQYF	TGTGCCAGCAGCTTGGGATCCTTCAGGGTCAGCACAGATACGCAGTATTTT
NA	TRBV7-2	NA	TRBJ2-1	CASSLGGQRGQFF	TGTGCCAGCAGCTTAGGAGGACAGCGCGGGCAGTTCTTC
few	TRBV30	NA	TRBJ2-1	CAWVGGSYNEQFF	TGTGCCTGGGTGGGGGGCTCCTACAATGAGCAGTTCTTC
NA	TRBV5-1	TRBD1	TRBJ2-1	CASSYLTGDNEQFF	TGCGCCAGCAGCTACCTCACAGGGGACAATGAGCAGTTCTTC
NA	TRBV9	TRBD1	TRBJ2-7	CASSPQPGQGSYEQYF	TGTGCCAGCAGCCCCCAGCCCGGACAGGGCTCCTACGAGCAGTACTTC
NA	TRBV29-1	NA	TRBJ2-1	CSVYGGTFSYNEQFF	TGCAGCGTTTACGGGGGGACATTTTCCTACAATGAGCAGTTCTTC
NA	TRBV9	TRBD2	TRBJ2-3	CASSVGQRGNTDTQYF	TGTGCCAGCAGCGTAGGACAGCGGGGGAACACAGATACGCAGTATTTT
few	TRBV23-1	TRBD2	TRBJ2-3	CASSRLGSRGRATDTQYF	TGCGCCAGCAGTCGCCTCGGGTCCCGCGGGAGGGCCACAGATACGCAGTATTTT
few	TRBV6-6	NA	TRBJ2-1	CASSYGVSGKREQFF	TGTGCCAGCAGTTACGGTGTGTCAGGGAAGCGTGAGCAGTTCTTC
NA	TRBV2	TRBD2	TRBJ2-7	CASSGTSKAYEQYF	TGTGCCAGCAGCGGGACTAGCAAGGCCTACGAGCAGTACTTC
NA	TRBV9	NA	TRBJ1-2	CASSGGSRGRSSAF	TGTGCCAGCAGCGGCGGCTCGCGGGGGCGAAGTTCGGCCTTC
few	TRBV13	TRBD2	TRBJ2-4	CASSLYRRTSGGKNIQYF	TGTGCCAGCAGCTTATACCGCCGGACTAGCGGGGGCAAAAACATTCAGTACTTC
NA	TRBV28	NA	TRBJ1-2	CASSPQGSQYGYTF	TGTGCCAGCAGTCCTCAGGGCAGCCAGTATGGCTACACCTTC
NA	TRBV15	TRBD2	TRBJ2-2	CATSSLGAGGPDTGELFF	TGTGCCACCAGCAGCCTAGGAGCGGGAGGGCCAGATACCGGGGAGCTGTTTTTT
NA	TRBV10-1	TRBD1	TRBJ2-5	CASSRDRAETQYF	TGCGCCAGCAGTAGGGACAGGGCAGAGACCCAGTACTTC
NA	TRBV30	NA	TRBJ1-5	CAWSANINQPQHF	TGTGCCTGGAGTGCGAACATCAATCAGCCCCAGCATTTT
NA	TRBV7-7	NA	TRBJ2-7	CASSFLDWSRIYEQYF	TGTGCCAGCAGCTTCCTGGACTGGTCTCGCATTTACGAGCAGTACTTC
once	TRBV5-1	NA	TRBJ2-6	CASSLVGGRTTGANVLTF	TGCGCCAGCAGCTTGGTCGGGGGGCGAACTACTGGGGCCAACGTCCTGACTTTC
NA	TRBV29-1	TRBD1	TRBJ2-7	CSVEPGTGAYEQYF	TGCAGCGTTGAACCCGGGACAGGGGCCTACGAGCAGTACTTC
few	TRBV30	NA	TRBJ1-5	CAWSVPRVNNQPQHF	TGTGCCTGGAGTGTACCCAGGGTAAACAATCAGCCCCAGCATTTT
NA	TRBV5-8	NA	TRBJ2-3	CASSLEPASDTQYF	TGTGCCAGCAGCTTGGAGCCCGCGTCAGATACGCAGTATTTT
NA	TRBV19	NA	TRBJ2-7	CASTEDRSSYEQYF	TGTGCCAGTACTGAAGACAGGAGCTCCTACGAGCAGTACTTC
NA	TRBV6-6	NA	TRBJ1-1	CASNGPSDMNTEAFF	TGTGCCAGCAACGGACCGTCGGACATGAACACTGAAGCTTTCTTT
NA	TRBV2	NA	TRBJ2-7	CASSASLVGDEQYF	TGTGCCAGCAGTGCCTCTCTAGTTGGCGACGAGCAGTACTTC
NA	TRBV30	NA	TRBJ1-2	CAWGPGRYTF	TGTGCCTGGGGCCCAGGCCGGTACACCTTC
NA	TRBV6-1	NA	TRBJ2-5	CASSEEGHGLRGQYF	TGTGCCAGCAGTGAAGAGGGACATGGTTTACGAGGGCAGTACTTC
NA	TRBV6-5	TRBD2	TRBJ2-2	CASQGGRARGELFF	TGTGCCTCCCAGGGCGGGAGGGCCCGAGGGGAGCTGTTTTTT
NA	TRBV6-5	NA	TRBJ2-1	CASSYGVSGKREQFF	TGTGCCAGCAGTTACGGTGTGTCAGGGAAGCGTGAGCAGTTCTTC
NA	TRBV9	TRBD1	TRBJ1-6	CASSTRQGVSPLHF	TGTGCCAGCAGCACCCGACAGGGAGTTTCACCCCTCCACTTT
NA	TRBV5-1	TRBD1	TRBJ1-4	CASSLSGQGDEKLFF	TGCGCCAGCAGCTTGTCGGGACAGGGAGATGAAAAACTGTTTTTT
once	TRBV4-1	NA	TRBJ1-3	CASSQDPGDGNTIYF	TGCGCCAGCAGCCAAGACCCCGGGGATGGAAACACCATATATTTT
NA	TRBV5-4	TRBD2	TRBJ2-1	CASSFLLSGSHEQFF	TGTGCCAGCAGCTTCCTGCTTAGCGGGAGCCATGAGCAGTTCTTC
NA	TRBV5-8	TRBD2	TRBJ2-5	CASSRGLAGAQETQYF	TGTGCCAGCAGCCGGGGACTAGCGGGGGCCCAAGAGACCCAGTACTTC
few	TRBV19	NA	TRBJ2-1	CASNEGSYNEQFF	TGTGCCAGTAATGAGGGCTCCTACAATGAGCAGTTCTTC
NA	TRBV23-1	TRBD1	TRBJ1-1	CASSQRTGTNTEAFF	TGCGCCAGCAGTCAAAGGACAGGGACGAACACTGAAGCTTTCTTT
NA	TRBV30	TRBD1	TRBJ2-7	CAWSVGQVYEQYF	TGTGCCTGGAGTGTAGGACAGGTCTACGAGCAGTACTTC
NA	TRBV19	TRBD1	TRBJ2-7	CASSFGTGENEQYF	TGTGCCAGTAGTTTCGGGACAGGGGAGAACGAGCAGTACTTC
NA	TRBV9	TRBD2	TRBJ2-3	CASSPAGAGGGPDTQYF	TGTGCCAGCAGCCCCGCTGGGGCGGGGGGGGGCCCAGATACGCAGTATTTT
NA	TRBV19	NA	TRBJ1-1	CASSIGRVNTEAFF	TGTGCCAGTAGTATAGGAAGAGTAAACACTGAAGCTTTCTTT
few	TRBV15	TRBD1	TRBJ1-1	CATSRGGQVEAFF	TGTGCCACCAGCAGAGGCGGACAGGTTGAAGCTTTCTTT
NA	TRBV12-5	TRBD1	TRBJ1-1	CASGLVGQGRLNTEAFF	TGTGCTAGTGGTTTGGTTGGACAGGGACGATTGAACACTGAAGCTTTCTTT
few	TRBV10-3	NA	TRBJ2-3	CAIRPHGGTDTQYF	TGTGCCATCAGGCCCCATGGCGGGACCGATACGCAGTATTTT
few	TRBV11-3	TRBD1	TRBJ2-7	CASSQDRSLEQYF	TGTGCCAGCAGCCAGGACAGGTCCTTGGAGCAGTACTTC
NA	TRBV4-2	NA	TRBJ1-3	CASSQGGGDSGNTIYF	TGTGCCAGCAGCCAAGGGGGCGGCGACTCTGGAAACACCATATATTTT
NA	TRBV29-1	TRBD2	TRBJ2-1	CSVNLLAGGGYEQFF	TGCAGCGTTAATCTACTAGCGGGAGGGGGGTATGAGCAGTTCTTC
NA	TRBV7-2	TRBD2	TRBJ2-7	CASSLGLAGRSYEQYF	TGTGCCAGCAGCTTAGGGCTAGCGGGTCGCTCCTACGAGCAGTACTTC
NA	TRBV4-1	NA	TRBJ1-3	CASSQDLLQGVLSGNTIYF	TGCGCCAGCAGCCAAGACCTTCTACAGGGTGTCCTCTCTGGAAACACCATATATTTT
once	TRBV15	TRBD1	TRBJ1-2	CATSRDRGQTNYYGYTF	TGTGCCACCAGCAGAGATCGGGGACAGACGAACTACTATGGCTACACCTTC
NA	TRBV6-5	TRBD2	TRBJ2-3	CASSYSSGITDTQYF	TGTGCCAGCAGTTACTCTAGCGGGATAACAGATACGCAGTATTTT